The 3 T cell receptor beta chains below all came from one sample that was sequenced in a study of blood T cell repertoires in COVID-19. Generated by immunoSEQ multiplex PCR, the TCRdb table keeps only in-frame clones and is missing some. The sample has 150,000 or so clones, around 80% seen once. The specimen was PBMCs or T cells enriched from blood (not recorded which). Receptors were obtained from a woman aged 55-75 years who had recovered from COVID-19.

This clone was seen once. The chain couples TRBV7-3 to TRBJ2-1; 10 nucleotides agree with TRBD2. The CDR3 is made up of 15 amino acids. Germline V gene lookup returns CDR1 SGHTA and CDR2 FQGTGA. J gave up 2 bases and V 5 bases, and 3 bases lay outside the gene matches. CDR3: CASSLSGGTYNEQFF. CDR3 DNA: TGTGCCAGCAGCCTTAGCGGGGGGACCTACAATGAGCAGTTCTTC.

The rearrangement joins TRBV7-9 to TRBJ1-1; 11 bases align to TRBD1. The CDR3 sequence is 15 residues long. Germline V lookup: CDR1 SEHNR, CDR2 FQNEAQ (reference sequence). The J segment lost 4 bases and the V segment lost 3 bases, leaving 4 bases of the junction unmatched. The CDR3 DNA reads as TGTGCCAGCAGCTTTTGGGACAGGGGGGGCACTGAAGCTTTCTTT. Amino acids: CASSFWDRGGTEAFF. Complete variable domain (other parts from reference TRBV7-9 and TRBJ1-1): DTGVSQNPRHKITKRGQNVTFRCDPISEHNRLYWYRQTLGQGPEFLTYFQNEAQLEKSRLLSDRFSAERPKGSFSTLEIQRTEQGDSAMYLCASSFWDRGGTEAFFGQGTRLTVV.

The CDR3 DNA reads TGTGCCAGCAGTTACTCGCAGGGGTGGACTGAAGCTTTCTTT. Translating it yields CASSYSQGWTEAFF. The chain is built from TRBV6-5 and TRBJ1-1; TRBD1 is a possible D gene (6 bases). The ends were cut back, 0 bases at V and 5 bases at J, with 10 bases in the middle. There are 14 residues in the CDR3. The germline V gene encodes CDR1 MNHEY and CDR2 SVGAGI.